Relative to its sample, the clone carrying this TCR beta chain is large. The antigen remains undetermined. This sample stems from a study of circulating CD8 cells and anti-PD-1 response in melanoma. In the study overall: Responders had complete or partial responses; non-responders had stable or progressive disease. Study-wide findings and caveats: Diversity ranked highest in DNEG and lowest in TIGIT subsets. Subset repertoires were largely private at M1, with under 8% shared.

The QIAseq Immune Repertoire TCR panel built the libraries from around 15 ng of total RNA. TCRdb ran MiXCR on the reads and lists one entry per CDR3 protein. The sample has over a thousand distinct CDR3 sequences; around 8% are singletons. Sorting of live CD3+CD8+TCRalphabeta+ cells by PD-1 and/or TIGIT gave four subsets. This sequence was found in a human donor with melanoma. The sample consisted of CD8+ T cells from PBMCs, taken at baseline or after one month of anti-PD-1 therapy (not recorded which).

CDR3 loop: CSATPIEGKDEQYF. DNA of the CDR3: TGCAGTGCTACTCCCATTGAAGGGAAGGACGAGCAGTACTTC. This chain uses TRBV20-1 with TRBJ2-7, with D hard to call. Looked up from germline, CDR1 is DFQATT and CDR2 is SNEGSKA (reference sequence). Between the trimmed V and J ends, which lost 4 bases and 5 bases, there was a span of 18 bases. CDR3 length: 14 amino acids.